These T cell receptor beta chains were read from a single sample in a study of shared clonotypes between healthy human individuals. Assay used: immunoSEQ multiplex PCR; TCRdb lists only in-frame clones, some missing. The top ten clones hold 0.36% of a sample with fewer than 1.8 million clones, less than 99% of them seen once. The source material was naive CD4+ T cells sorted from blood. The receptors stem from a man under 40 in good health. CDR3s include the opening cysteine and the closing phenylalanine or tryptophan. D genes are given only for firm matches. A clone size is listed for some rows: how often the clone was seen (once, few, many), or a class if it is expanded.

j_call d_call clone_size v_call cdr3_nt cdr3_aa
TRBJ2-5 . . TRBV5-1 TGCGCCAGCAGCTTAACTGGGACACAAGAGACCCAGTACTTC CASSLTGTQETQYF
TRBJ1-2 TRBD1 . TRBV18 TGTGCCAGCTCACCAGAAATCCAGGGGGACTATGGCTACACCTTC CASSPEIQGDYGYTF
TRBJ2-7 . . TRBV11-2 TGTGCCAGCAGCCGTACTAGGGAGAGCTCCTACGAGCAGTACTTC CASSRTRESSYEQYF
TRBJ2-3 . . TRBV4-1 TGCGCCAGCAGCCAAGTATTAGACACAGATACGCAGTATTTT CASSQVLDTDTQYF
TRBJ2-7 . . TRBV2 TGTGCCAGCAGGGGGACCGGGGCCGAGCAGTACTTC CASRGTGAEQYF
TRBJ2-7 TRBD2 . TRBV11-2 TGTGCCAGCAGCTTCCTTACAGCGGGACTAGCGAACGAGCAGTACTTC CASSFLTAGLANEQYF
TRBJ2-7 . . TRBV2 TGTGCCAGCAGTGGTGGGACATATTCCTACGAGCAGTACTTC CASSGGTYSYEQYF
TRBJ2-3 . . TRBV7-2 TGTGCCAGCAGCTTACTGGGCACAGATACGCAGTATTTT CASSLLGTDTQYF
TRBJ2-3 . . TRBV4-3 TGCGCCAGCAGCCAAGAAGGGGTAGCAGATACGCAGTATTTT CASSQEGVADTQYF
TRBJ1-5 TRBD1 . TRBV10-3 TGTGCCATCAGAATGGGGACAGAGAGCAATCAGCCCCAGCATTTT CAIRMGTESNQPQHF
TRBJ2-7 TRBD2 . TRBV5-1 TGCGCCAGCACTTTCCTAGCGGGAGGGGTTAACGAGCAGTACTTC CASTFLAGGVNEQYF
TRBJ1-2 TRBD1 . TRBV19 TGTGCCAGTAGGCGGCAGGGGGCGAATGGCTACACCTTC CASRRQGANGYTF
TRBJ2-7 . . TRBV19 TGTGCCAGTAATAACGAGCAGTACTTC CASNNEQYF
TRBJ2-1 . once TRBV7-2 TGTGCCAGCAGCTTGTCGGGAGCCCGATCCTACAATGAGCAGTTCTTC CASSLSGARSYNEQFF
TRBJ1-1 . . TRBV19 TGTGCCAGTAGTATAGATCGGGACTCCCACACTGAAGCTTTCTTT CASSIDRDSHTEAFF
TRBJ2-3 . . TRBV6-4 TGTGCCAGCAGTGACTCGCCTTTGTCCTCTAGCACAGATACGCAGTATTTT CASSDSPLSSSTDTQYF
TRBJ2-3 . . TRBV5-1 TGCGCCAGCAGCTCCGAGACTGAAGATACGCAGTATTTT CASSSETEDTQYF
TRBJ2-2 TRBD1 . TRBV7-9 TGTGCCAGCAGATCGACAGGGGGCTACACCGGGGAGCTGTTTTTT CASRSTGGYTGELFF
TRBJ1-5 TRBD1 . TRBV18 TGTGCCAGCTCACTCGACAGGGCCCAGCCCCAGCATTTT CASSLDRAQPQHF
TRBJ2-5 . . TRBV5-1 TGCGCCAGCAGCTTGTGGCTAGGAGGAGAGACCCAGTACTTC CASSLWLGGETQYF
TRBJ1-5 TRBD1 . TRBV2 TGTGCCAGCAGTGGCCCTTCTAAGACAGGGGGGAACAATCAGCCCCAGCATTTT CASSGPSKTGGNNQPQHF
TRBJ2-7 TRBD1 once TRBV5-1 TGCGCCAGCAGCTTGGGCCCGACAGGGACGTCCTACGAGCAGTACTTC CASSLGPTGTSYEQYF
TRBJ2-3 . . TRBV6-5 TGTGCCAGCAGTACACCCCGCATTAAGGATACGCAGTATTTT CASSTPRIKDTQYF
TRBJ2-1 TRBD2 . TRBV5-1 TGCGCCAGCAGCTACCCCAGGGAGGCGGGAGGCCCAAATGAGCAGTTCTTC CASSYPREAGGPNEQFF
TRBJ2-2 . . TRBV28 TGTGCCAGCAGTCAGGGACACGGAGGGAACACCGGGGAGCTGTTTTTT CASSQGHGGNTGELFF
TRBJ1-5 TRBD1 . TRBV5-1 TGCGCCAGCAGCTTGACAGGGGATAGCAATCAGCCCCAGCATTTT CASSLTGDSNQPQHF
TRBJ2-7 TRBD1 . TRBV2 TGTGCCAGCAGTGAAGCTTGGACAGGGGACGGGTACGAGCAGTACTTC CASSEAWTGDGYEQYF
TRBJ2-1 . . TRBV21-1 TGTGCCCGCCCTAGGGTCAATGAGCAGTTCTTC CARPRVNEQFF
TRBJ2-7 TRBD2 . TRBV2 TGTGCCAGCAGTGAAGGAGGAGGGACTAGCGGGAGCCCCTACGAGCAGTACTTC CASSEGGGTSGSPYEQYF
TRBJ2-2 TRBD2 . TRBV9 TGTGCCAGCAGCCTCCTCCCGGGGGGGACCGGGGAGCTGTTTTTT CASSLLPGGTGELFF
TRBJ2-5 TRBD2 . TRBV7-2 TGTGCCAGCAGCTTAGGACTAGCGGGAGGGCCAGGCCTTTTAGGGACCCAGTACTTC CASSLGLAGGPGLLGTQYF
TRBJ2-7 . once TRBV9 TGTGCCAGCAGCCTGGACCCGGGGGACAACTACGAGCAGTACTTC CASSLDPGDNYEQYF
TRBJ2-3 . . TRBV4-2 TGTGCCAGCAGCACAAGGCCCGGCCCCACAGATACGCAGTATTTT CASSTRPGPTDTQYF